This is a list of T cell receptor beta chains from one sample in a study of blood T cells in healthy people across ages. MiXCR, run by TCRdb on the 5' RACE reads, gives a single entry per CDR3 protein. The sample holds 550,000 to 750,000 distinct CDR3 sequences, more than 20% seen once. The sample comprised blood. These receptors originate from a man in his 70s in good health. Both conserved end residues are trimmed from each CDR3. Fields, in order: CDR3 protein, clone size, V gene, J gene. For some rows the clone size is stated as once, few or many, or as a class when expanded; others skip it.

CDR3 protein: ASRSSDRGRGSSYNEQF
clone size: NA
V gene: TRBV5-1
J gene: TRBJ2-1

CDR3 protein: ASRGQGRYEQY
clone size: NA
V gene: TRBV6-5
J gene: NA

CDR3 protein: ASSKALSGGKIQY
clone size: few
V gene: TRBV21-1
J gene: TRBJ2-4

CDR3 protein: SARERTQGLSTEVF
clone size: NA
V gene: TRBV20-1
J gene: TRBJ1-1

CDR3 protein: AGSLQTGNEQF
clone size: NA
V gene: TRBV14
J gene: TRBJ2-1

CDR3 protein: ASSGDLEETQY
clone size: NA
V gene: TRBV7-2
J gene: TRBJ2-5

CDR3 protein: AISRSLGTSGDLTDTQY
clone size: NA
V gene: TRBV15
J gene: TRBJ2-3

CDR3 protein: ASTLQSATNYGYT
clone size: NA
V gene: TRBV7-2
J gene: TRBJ1-2

CDR3 protein: ASSMIAGQQY
clone size: NA
V gene: TRBV28
J gene: TRBJ2-7

CDR3 protein: ASSLDGTHQETQY
clone size: many
V gene: TRBV5-1
J gene: TRBJ2-5

CDR3 protein: ASSLHGQPYNYGYT
clone size: NA
V gene: TRBV3-1
J gene: TRBJ1-2

CDR3 protein: ATSDSRVGVGTDTQY
clone size: NA
V gene: TRBV24-1
J gene: TRBJ2-3

CDR3 protein: SASIQGGTEAS
clone size: NA
V gene: TRBV20-1
J gene: TRBJ1-1

CDR3 protein: AISDRDASEKLF
clone size: NA
V gene: TRBV10-3
J gene: TRBJ1-4

CDR3 protein: ASSSSGGSSYNEQF
clone size: few
V gene: TRBV7-2
J gene: TRBJ2-1

CDR3 protein: SVAPGQLQETQY
clone size: many
V gene: TRBV29-1
J gene: TRBJ2-5

CDR3 protein: ASSFPPEAF
clone size: NA
V gene: TRBV28
J gene: TRBJ1-1

CDR3 protein: ASSAGQGIEAF
clone size: NA
V gene: TRBV9
J gene: TRBJ1-1

CDR3 protein: AISGGAGAHPYNEQF
clone size: NA
V gene: TRBV10-3
J gene: TRBJ2-1

CDR3 protein: SVTIGQQNTEAF
clone size: NA
V gene: TRBV29-1
J gene: TRBJ1-1

CDR3 protein: ASSVALAGEETQY
clone size: NA
V gene: TRBV9
J gene: TRBJ2-5

CDR3 protein: ASGLAPDEQF
clone size: NA
V gene: TRBV28
J gene: TRBJ2-1

CDR3 protein: ASSFAIDTQY
clone size: few
V gene: TRBV7-9
J gene: TRBJ2-3

CDR3 protein: SARDWAYEQY
clone size: NA
V gene: TRBV29-1
J gene: TRBJ2-7

CDR3 protein: ASRDVTDTQY
clone size: few
V gene: TRBV10-2
J gene: TRBJ2-3

CDR3 protein: ASSLFGLAVNEQF
clone size: few
V gene: TRBV6-6
J gene: TRBJ2-1

CDR3 protein: ASSSGRLSSYEQY
clone size: NA
V gene: TRBV6-6
J gene: NA

CDR3 protein: SARDRLAGTRYNEQF
clone size: few
V gene: TRBV20-1
J gene: TRBJ2-1

CDR3 protein: ASSNRDSPLH
clone size: NA
V gene: TRBV28
J gene: TRBJ1-6

CDR3 protein: ASSSEQF
clone size: NA
V gene: TRBV14
J gene: TRBJ2-1

CDR3 protein: ASSATDRGLYEQY
clone size: NA
V gene: TRBV7-8
J gene: TRBJ2-7

CDR3 protein: ASSPGSDYRGHNEQF
clone size: few
V gene: TRBV18
J gene: TRBJ2-1

CDR3 protein: ASSLVGVTEAF
clone size: many
V gene: TRBV12-3/TRBV12-4
J gene: TRBJ1-1

CDR3 protein: ASSLAGREAF
clone size: few
V gene: TRBV12-3/TRBV12-4
J gene: TRBJ1-1

CDR3 protein: ASSVVTRDTEAF
clone size: NA
V gene: TRBV9
J gene: TRBJ1-1

CDR3 protein: ASTSVPGYGYT
clone size: many
V gene: TRBV2
J gene: TRBJ1-2

CDR3 protein: SAKSWEGTDTQY
clone size: few
V gene: TRBV20-1
J gene: TRBJ2-3

CDR3 protein: ASRASGGSYEQY
clone size: few
V gene: TRBV28
J gene: TRBJ2-7

CDR3 protein: SADLTSGSYEQY
clone size: NA
V gene: TRBV20-1
J gene: NA

CDR3 protein: ASSERRQIIAKNIQY
clone size: few
V gene: TRBV2
J gene: TRBJ2-4

CDR3 protein: SVRTGSFNEQF
clone size: NA
V gene: TRBV29-1
J gene: TRBJ2-1

CDR3 protein: ATSEPPGWDTGANVLT
clone size: NA
V gene: TRBV24-1
J gene: TRBJ2-6

CDR3 protein: SVSSSSGKSEQY
clone size: many
V gene: TRBV29-1
J gene: TRBJ2-7

CDR3 protein: SALDRSDQPQH
clone size: NA
V gene: TRBV20-1
J gene: TRBJ1-5

CDR3 protein: ASSESGGSGNAKNIQY
clone size: NA
V gene: TRBV10-2
J gene: TRBJ2-4

CDR3 protein: ASSPRSASYEQY
clone size: few
V gene: TRBV7-9
J gene: TRBJ2-7

CDR3 protein: ASSEFLAGRTGELF
clone size: few
V gene: TRBV6-1
J gene: TRBJ2-2

CDR3 protein: ASSLGPNYGYT
clone size: many
V gene: TRBV28
J gene: TRBJ1-2